Following are 22 T cell receptor beta chains from one sample sequenced in a study of cytomegalovirus exposure and HLA in healthy donors (TCRdb year 2017). The library was generated by the immunoSEQ multiplex PCR assay. For the multiplex PCR, a mixture combining 60 forward primers for TCR Vbeta segments and 13 reverse primers for TCR Jbeta segments was used. The table comes from immuneACCESS by way of TCRdb, which keeps in-frame sequences with V and J called. Part of the clones is missing from these tables; in studies checked, under half for an unresolved V gene and the rest for unknown reasons. The sample's table lists a count of about 130,000 clones. The ten most abundant clones make up approximately 1.7% of the sample. The material sequenced was PBMCs. The receptors were gathered from a man between 18 and 29 years old in good health and CMV-seronegative.

The gene calls are TRBV18 and TRBJ2-7; the match to TRBD2 covers 8 bases. The CDR3 is 14 residues long. J gave up 1 base and V 5 bases, and 4 bases lay outside the gene matches. CDR1 KGHSH and CDR2 LQKENI come from the germline V gene. CDR3 residues: CASSRASGSYEQYF. The CDR3 DNA sequence: TGTGCCAGCTCAAGGGCTAGCGGGTCCTACGAGCAGTACTTC.

The chain uses TRBV7-2 and TRBJ1-3, with D perhaps matching TRBD1 (6 bases). Germline assignment: CDR1 SGHTA and CDR2 FQGNSA. Deletions cut 2 bases from V and 4 bases from J, with 9 bases between. CDR3 length equals 14 residues. The CDR3 region has the DNA TGTGCCAGCAGCTTATTGGGGGCGGGAAACACCATATATTTT. It specifies CASSLLGAGNTIYF.

J is TRBJ2-5 and V is TRBV2; D is perhaps TRBD1 (6 bases). V was pared by 10 bases and J by 2 bases, with 11 bases between. The CDR3 contains 12 residues. CDR1 is SNHLY, CDR2 FYNNEI, per germline. This CDR3 is CATRQAQETQYF. The CDR3 region has the DNA TGTGCCACCCGACAGGCACAAGAGACCCAGTACTTC.

The chain is built from TRBV27 and TRBJ2-3; 8 bases are shared with TRBD2. V lost 4 bases and J lost 2; bases outside the gene matches: 5. Germline CDR1 MNHEY, CDR2 SMNVEV (reference sequence). CDR3 length: 15 residues. CDR3 nucleotides: TGTGCCAGCAGTTCACGCGGGAGGACCACAGATACGCAGTATTTT. This translates into CASSSRGRTTDTQYF.

The chain combines TRBV5-6 with TRBJ2-2; TRBD1 aligns across 8 bases. V lost 3 bases to trimming and J lost 1 base; unmatched junction nucleotides: 2. This CDR3 is 15 amino acids long. Germline-derived CDR1 and CDR2 are SGHDT and YYEEEE. CDR3 DNA sequence: TGTGCCAGCAGCTCAGGGGGCAGGAACACCGGGGAGCTGTTTTTT. Amino acid sequence: CASSSGGRNTGELFF.

The V and J genes are TRBV6-5 and TRBJ2-3; 8 nucleotides align to TRBD1. The CDR3 extends over 13 amino acids. Germline lookup yields CDR1 MNHEY and CDR2 SVGAGI. V shed 5 bases and J 5 bases; nucleotides not matched to a gene: 3. The CDR3 DNA sequence: TGTGCCAGCAGTCCTACAGGGGGAGATACGCAGTATTTT. Residues: CASSPTGGDTQYF.

The chain is built from TRBV6-5 and TRBJ2-3; D perhaps matches TRBD1 (6 bases). CDR3 size: 15 residues. CDR1 and CDR2 (germline): MNHEY, SVGAGI. V was shortened by 0 bases and J by 4 bases, with 11 bases between the two germline ends. The CDR3 reads CASSYSGTHSDTQYF. CDR3 bases: TGTGCCAGCAGTTACTCCGGGACACACTCAGATACGCAGTATTTT.

J is TRBJ2-1 and V is TRBV7-9, with a possible D match to TRBD1 (5 bases). Germline CDR1 and CDR2: SEHNR and FQNEAQ (reference sequence). V was cut by 1 base and J by 1 base, with 5 bases left in between. This CDR3 comprises 14 residues. The CDR3 loop reads CASSLGQSYNEQFF. For the CDR3, the DNA is TGTGCCAGCAGCTTAGGACAGTCCTACAATGAGCAGTTCTTC.

This chain uses TRBV28 with TRBJ1-1, with 8 positions matching TRBD1. There are 15 residues in the CDR3. The V segment lost 5 bases and the J segment 1 base; nucleotides outside the gene matches: 6. The germline gives CDR1 MDHEN, CDR2 SYDVKM. CDR3: CASSTTGTGNTEAFF. The CDR3 coding sequence is TGTGCCAGCAGTACAACCGGGACAGGGAACACTGAAGCTTTCTTT.

This chain connects TRBV9 to TRBJ1-1; no definite D call. CDR1 is SGDLS and CDR2 is YYNGEE in the germline V gene. The CDR3 has 17 amino acids. The V and J ends lost 2 bases and 1 base respectively, with 18 bases between them. The CDR3 DNA sequence: TGTGCCAGCAGCGTCCCTCCGACTGGCAGCACGAACACTGAAGCTTTCTTT. Translated: CASSVPPTGSTNTEAFF.

The chain is built from TRBV25-1 and TRBJ1-1, with 7 bases that match TRBD1. V lost 7 bases, J lost 1 base, and 9 bases stayed unmatched. Per germline, CDR1 MGHDK and CDR2 SYGVNS. The CDR3 covers 15 residues. The CDR3 DNA sequence: TGTGCCAGCAACGCCCCCGGGACAGAGAACACTGAAGCTTTCTTT. Translating gives CASNAPGTENTEAFF. Supplemented by reference TRBV25-1 and TRBJ1-1, the full variable domain reads EADIYQTPRYLVIGTGKKITLECSQTMGHDKMYWYQQDPGMELHLIHYSYGVNSTEKGDLSSESTVSRIRTEHFPLTLESARPSHTSQYLCASNAPGTENTEAFFGQGTRLTVV.

The gene calls are TRBV27 and TRBJ1-5; D gene uncertain. The germline V and J ends were trimmed by 5 bases and 2 bases, with 16 bases remaining between them. The CDR3 runs 16 residues. Germline assignment: CDR1 MNHEY and CDR2 SMNVEV (reference sequence). The CDR3 here is CASSLLSVPGNQPQHF. CDR3 DNA: TGTGCCAGCAGTCTCCTTTCTGTGCCGGGCAATCAGCCCCAGCATTTT.

The chain recombines TRBV4-3 with TRBJ1-3; TRBD1 is a possible D gene (6 bases). The CDR3 length is 16 residues. Trimming left V 1 base short and J 0 bases short, with 10 bases between. Germline V gives CDR1 LGHNA, CDR2 YSLEER. The CDR3 DNA follows: TGCGCCAGCAGCCAAGGCACAGGGAGCTCTGGAAACACCATATATTTT. Its translation is CASSQGTGSSGNTIYF.

The V gene is TRBV5-6, the J gene TRBJ1-5; no clear D. The CDR3 extends over 16 amino acids. Looked up from germline, CDR1 is SGHDT and CDR2 is YYEEEE. Deletions cut 2 bases from V and 1 base from J, with 13 bases between. The CDR3 protein is CASSLGPGSSNQPQHF. The CDR3 nucleotides are TGTGCCAGCAGCTTAGGACCGGGATCCAGCAATCAGCCCCAGCATTTT.

The V and J genes are TRBV13 and TRBJ1-5, with D possibly being TRBD1 (5 bases). The length of the CDR3 is 14 residues. Trimming shortened V by 3 bases and J by 4 bases, and 10 bases separated the two germline ends. Per germline, CDR1 PRHDT and CDR2 FYEKMQ (reference sequence). The CDR3 DNA sequence: TGTGCCAGCAGCTTCCGGGGGTTTAATCAGCCCCAGCATTTT. Protein sequence: CASSFRGFNQPQHF.

V and J are TRBV29-1 and TRBJ2-5, with D tentatively TRBD1 (6 bases). V shed 7 bases and J shed 1 base, with 25 bases lying between them. CDR1 and CDR2 from the germline V gene are SQVTM and ANQGSEA. The CDR3 has 17 amino acids. The CDR3 DNA reads TGCAGCGCCCTCAATGTACAGGGTGAGCGTACCCAAGAGACCCAGTACTTC. As protein: CSALNVQGERTQETQYF.

This chain connects TRBV9 to TRBJ1-4, with 12 nucleotides matching TRBD1. The germline gives CDR1 SGDLS, CDR2 YYNGEE. The J segment lost 7 bases and the V segment lost 4 bases, leaving 2 bases of the junction unmatched. This CDR3 is built from 14 residues. CDR3 nucleotides: TGTGCCAGCAGCTTGGGACAGGGGGCTGAAAAACTGTTTTTT. Protein sequence: CASSLGQGAEKLFF.

The chain joins TRBV9 to TRBJ1-2, with 7 positions matching TRBD1. This CDR3 region has 15 residues. CDR1 SGDLS and CDR2 YYNGEE come from the germline V gene. With 3 bases clipped from V and 2 bases from J, the junction kept 7 bases outside the gene matches. CDR3 sequence (DNA): TGTGCCAGCAGCGGCGGACAGGCACGAAACTATGGCTACACCTTC. This sequence encodes CASSGGQARNYGYTF. Drawing the rest from reference TRBV9 and TRBJ1-2, the complete variable domain is DSGVTQTPKHLITATGQRVTLRCSPRSGDLSVYWYQQSLDQGLQFLIQYYNGEERAKGNILERFSAQQFPDLHSELNLSSLELGDSALYFCASSGGQARNYGYTFGSGTRLTVV.

The J gene is TRBJ2-1, the V gene TRBV5-3; 10 nucleotides line up with TRBD2. TRBV5-3 is assigned to the ORF class and has an uncertain function. V gave up 8 bases and J gave up 4 bases; unmatched junction bases: 12. The CDR3 extends over 16 amino acids. The CDR3 nucleotides read TGTGCCAGCCCCTACCGGACTAGCGGTGCTTACAATGAGCAGTTCTTC. This codes for CASPYRTSGAYNEQFF.

The genes are TRBV28 and TRBJ1-5, with D maybe TRBD1 (6 bases). The CDR3 consists of 15 residues. Looked up from germline, CDR1 is MDHEN and CDR2 is SYDVKM. Trimming shortened V by 5 bases and J by 0 bases, and 11 bases separated the two germline ends. The chain's CDR3 is CASSQRTASNQPQHF. DNA for the CDR3: TGTGCCAGCAGTCAACGGACAGCTAGCAATCAGCCCCAGCATTTT.

This sequence joins TRBV18 and TRBJ2-7, with D possibly matching TRBD1 (5 bases). Trimming pared 1 base from V and 1 base from J, leaving 11 bases between. CDR1 KGHSH and CDR2 LQKENI come from the germline V gene. This CDR3 is 15 amino acids long. This CDR3 reads CASSPRRESSYEQYF. The CDR3 coding sequence is TGTGCCAGCTCACCACGCAGGGAATCATCCTACGAGCAGTACTTC.

In DNA form, the CDR3 reads TGTGCCACCAGCGGCTACAGGGGCTACGAGCAGTACTTC. Protein: CATSGYRGYEQYF. V and J are TRBV15 and TRBJ2-5; 7 nucleotides match TRBD1. The DNA matches TRBJ2-7 better at its end, which makes the J call doubtful. Germline assignment: CDR1 LNHNV and CDR2 YYDKDF (reference sequence). The CDR3 is 13 amino acids.